Each of the 13 T cell receptor beta chains below was sequenced from the same sample in a study of OX40 agonist ivuxolimab in advanced cancers. The protocol was immunoSEQ multiplex PCR, while the TCRdb copy is restricted to in-frame clones and leaves out a portion. The sample consists of just over 15,000 clones, about 60% of them appearing once. Sequencing used CD4+ or CD8+ T cells sorted from blood, obtained in a trial of the OX40 agonist ivuxolimab. These TCRs come from an adult with an advanced solid tumor such as melanoma, head and neck, liver or kidney cancer.

The V gene is TRBV4-1, the J gene TRBJ1-4; 7 bases line up with TRBD1. This CDR3 has 14 amino acids. With 4 bases clipped from V and 8 bases from J, the junction kept 7 bases outside the gene matches. CDR1 MGHRA and CDR2 YSYEKL come from the germline V gene. CDR3 protein: CASSLRDRTEKLFF. CDR3 bases: TGCGCCAGCAGCCTCCGGGACAGAACCGAAAAACTGTTTTTT.

The chain combines TRBV5-4 with TRBJ2-7; D gene unclear. The ends were cut back, 0 bases at V and 6 bases at J, with 4 bases in the middle. This CDR3 spans 11 amino acids. Germline V gene data show CDR1 as SGHNT and CDR2 as YYREEE (reference sequence). The CDR3 protein is CASSLGFEQYF. Written as DNA, the CDR3 is TGTGCCAGCAGCTTGGGTTTCGAGCAGTACTTC. The complete variable domain, with remaining parts taken from reference TRBV5-4 and TRBJ2-7, reads ETGVTQSPTHLIKTRGQQVTLRCSSQSGHNTVSWYQQALGQGPQFIFQYYREEENGRGNFPPRFSGLQFPNYSSELNVNALELDDSALYLCASSLGFEQYFGPGTRLTVT.

This clone was found a few times. This chain uses TRBV5-4 with TRBJ2-1; no clear D. This CDR3 has 13 residues. CDR1 SGHNT and CDR2 YYREEE come from the germline V gene (reference sequence). V shed 0 bases and J shed 5 bases, with 6 bases lying between them. The DNA for the CDR3 is TGTGCCAGCAGCTTGGGACGACACAATGAGCAGTTCTTC. Amino acids: CASSLGRHNEQFF.

The V gene is TRBV19, the J gene TRBJ1-5; 8 nucleotides align to TRBD1. Germline V CDR1 and CDR2: LNHDA, SQIVND (reference sequence). This CDR3 region has 16 residues. J lost 0 bases, V lost 6 bases, and 7 bases had no gene match. This chain's CDR3 is CASSRDRSYSNQPQHF. CDR3 nucleotides: TGTGCCAGTAGCAGGGACAGGTCGTATAGCAATCAGCCCCAGCATTTT.

The chain employs TRBV6-1 and TRBJ2-1; TRBD2 matches at 12 bases. The CDR3 length is 15 residues. Germline loops: CDR1 MNHNS, CDR2 SASEGT. Trimming took 7 bases from V and 7 from J; bases not matched to a gene: 8. Here the CDR3 DNA reads TGTGCCAGCATTGCTAGCGGGGGGGCGAAAAATGAGCAGTTCTTC. It encodes CASIASGGAKNEQFF.

The chain uses TRBV7-2 and TRBJ1-2, with a weak D call TRBD1 (5 bases). Per germline, CDR1 SGHTA and CDR2 FQGNSA. The CDR3 totals 17 residues. The V and J ends lost 2 bases and 4 bases respectively, with 20 bases between them. Here the CDR3 DNA reads TGTGCCAGCAGCTTAAGGGGTGAGGTAGGGAGGACCTATGGCTACACCTTC. Its protein product is CASSLRGEVGRTYGYTF. Drawing the rest from reference TRBV7-2 and TRBJ1-2, the complete variable domain is GAGVSQSPSNKVTEKGKDVELRCDPISGHTALYWYRQSLGQGLEFLIYFQGNSAPDKSGLPSDRFSAERTGGSVSTLTIQRTQQEDSAVYLCASSLRGEVGRTYGYTFGSGTRLTVV.

Judged by abundance, this clone is medium-sized. The V and J genes are TRBV28 and TRBJ1-2; D may be TRBD1 (6 bases). Germline V gene data show CDR1 as MDHEN and CDR2 as SYDVKM. The V end was cut by 4 bases, the J end by 4 bases, with 10 bases between. The CDR3 totals 13 residues. Here the CDR3 reads CASSSTGIYGYTF. The CDR3 DNA sequence: TGTGCCAGCAGTTCAACAGGGATCTATGGCTACACCTTC.

J is TRBJ2-3 and V is TRBV7-8; no firm D call. Germline CDR1 reads SGHVS; CDR2 reads FQNEAQ. This CDR3 is 12 amino acids long. V was pared by 8 bases and J by 1 base, with 7 bases between. This CDR3 reads CASGPGTDTQYF. In DNA form, the CDR3 reads TGTGCCAGCGGGCCGGGCACAGATACGCAGTATTTT.

This clone was seen only a few times. The chain joins TRBV7-6 to TRBJ2-6; possibly TRBD1 or TRBD2 for D (5 bases each). The V gene's germline CDR1 is SGHVS and CDR2 FNYEAQ. V gave up 3 bases and J gave up 0 bases, with 18 bases separating them. This CDR3 region has 19 residues. The CDR3 DNA sequence: TGTGCCAGCAGCTTCGCGCCGGGGCCGGCTTACTCTGGGGCCAACGTCCTGACTTTC. Protein product: CASSFAPGPAYSGANVLTF.

The chain uses TRBV4-1 and TRBJ2-2; 7 nucleotides agree with TRBD1. The junction had 8 bases not matched to a gene; V was cut back by 4 bases and J by 6 bases. Germline loops: CDR1 MGHRA, CDR2 YSYEKL. The CDR3 is made up of 15 amino acids. The CDR3 region is CASSPTGDWSGELFF. The CDR3 nucleotides read TGCGCCAGCAGCCCCACAGGGGATTGGTCCGGGGAGCTGTTTTTT.

The V gene is TRBV5-4, the J gene TRBJ2-6; 8 positions match TRBD1. CDR3 length equals 16 residues. In germline, CDR1 is SGHNT, CDR2 YYREEE (reference sequence). V was pared by 4 bases and J by 2 bases, with 5 bases of the junction left unmatched. CDR3 sequence: CASSGGQAAGANVLTF. The CDR3 DNA is TGTGCCAGCAGCGGGGGACAGGCCGCTGGGGCCAACGTCCTGACTTTC.

J is TRBJ2-1 and V is TRBV4-1; weak D call: TRBD2 (5 bases). The V and J ends lost 0 bases and 4 bases respectively, with 10 bases between them. CDR1 MGHRA and CDR2 YSYEKL come from the germline V gene. This CDR3 has 15 amino acids. CDR3 residues: CASSQELRRYNEQFF. The CDR3 DNA sequence: TGCGCCAGCAGCCAAGAACTTAGGAGGTACAATGAGCAGTTCTTC.

This chain links TRBV10-2 with TRBJ1-5, with no clear D. This CDR3 is built from 15 residues. V lost 3 bases, J lost 4 bases, and 13 bases lay in between. CDR1 and CDR2 (germline): WSHSY, SAAADI. The CDR3 sequence: CASSDDNRRNQPQHF. The CDR3 nucleotides are TGCGCCAGCAGTGATGACAATCGAAGGAATCAGCCCCAGCATTTT.